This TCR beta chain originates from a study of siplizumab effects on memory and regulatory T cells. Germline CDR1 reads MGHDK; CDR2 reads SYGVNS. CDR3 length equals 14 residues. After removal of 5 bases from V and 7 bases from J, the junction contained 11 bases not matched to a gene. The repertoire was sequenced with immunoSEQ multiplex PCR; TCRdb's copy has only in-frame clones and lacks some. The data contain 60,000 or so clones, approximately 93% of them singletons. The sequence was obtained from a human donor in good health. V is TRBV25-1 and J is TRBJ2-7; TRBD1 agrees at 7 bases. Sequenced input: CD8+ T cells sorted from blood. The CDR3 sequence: CASSRVQGTGEQYF. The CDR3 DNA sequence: TGTGCCAGCAGTCGTGTACAGGGGACGGGAGAGCAGTACTTC.